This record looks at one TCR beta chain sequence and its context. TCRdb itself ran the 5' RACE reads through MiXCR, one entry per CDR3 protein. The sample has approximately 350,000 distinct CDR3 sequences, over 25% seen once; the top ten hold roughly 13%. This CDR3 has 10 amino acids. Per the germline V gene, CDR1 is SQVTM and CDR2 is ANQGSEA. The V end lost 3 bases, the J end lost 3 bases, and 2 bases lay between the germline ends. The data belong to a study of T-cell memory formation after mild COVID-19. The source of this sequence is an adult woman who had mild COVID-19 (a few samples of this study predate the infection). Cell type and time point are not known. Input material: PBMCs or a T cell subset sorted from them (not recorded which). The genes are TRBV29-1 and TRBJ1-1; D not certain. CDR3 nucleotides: TGCAGCGTTGAGGACACTGAAGCTTTCTTT. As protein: CSVEDTEAFF.